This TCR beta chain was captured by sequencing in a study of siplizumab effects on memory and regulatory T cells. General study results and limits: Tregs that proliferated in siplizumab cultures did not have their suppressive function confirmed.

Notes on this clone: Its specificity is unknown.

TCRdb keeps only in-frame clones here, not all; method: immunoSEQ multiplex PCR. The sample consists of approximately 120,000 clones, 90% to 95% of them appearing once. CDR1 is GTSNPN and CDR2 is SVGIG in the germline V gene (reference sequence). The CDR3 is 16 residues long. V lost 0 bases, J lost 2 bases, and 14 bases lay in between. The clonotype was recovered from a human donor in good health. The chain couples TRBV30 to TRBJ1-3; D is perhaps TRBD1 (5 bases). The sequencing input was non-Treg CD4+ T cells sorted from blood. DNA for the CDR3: TGTGCCTGGAGTGTAGGGCTGGAAGGGGCTGGAAACACCATATATTTT. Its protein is CAWSVGLEGAGNTIYF.